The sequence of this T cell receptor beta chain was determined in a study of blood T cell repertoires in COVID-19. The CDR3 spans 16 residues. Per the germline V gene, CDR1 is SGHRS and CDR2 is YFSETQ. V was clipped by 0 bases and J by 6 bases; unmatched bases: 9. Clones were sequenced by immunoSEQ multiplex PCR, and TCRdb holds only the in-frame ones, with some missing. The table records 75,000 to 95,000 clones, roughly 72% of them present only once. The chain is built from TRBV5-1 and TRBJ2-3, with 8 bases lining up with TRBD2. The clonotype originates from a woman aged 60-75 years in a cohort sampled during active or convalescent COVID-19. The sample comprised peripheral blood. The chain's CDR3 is CASSLATGGTLDTQYF. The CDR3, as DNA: TGCGCCAGCAGCTTGGCCACGGGAGGGACGTTGGATACGCAGTATTTT.